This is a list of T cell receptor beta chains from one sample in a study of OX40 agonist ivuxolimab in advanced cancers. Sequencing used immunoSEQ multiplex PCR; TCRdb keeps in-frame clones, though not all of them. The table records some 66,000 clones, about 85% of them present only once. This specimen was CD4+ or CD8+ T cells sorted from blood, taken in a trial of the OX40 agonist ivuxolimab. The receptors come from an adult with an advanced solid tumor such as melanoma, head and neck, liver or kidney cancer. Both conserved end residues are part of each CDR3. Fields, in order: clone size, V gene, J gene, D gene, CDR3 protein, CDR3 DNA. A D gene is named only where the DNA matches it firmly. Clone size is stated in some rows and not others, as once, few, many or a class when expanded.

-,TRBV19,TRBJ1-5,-,CASSIGRYNQPQHF,TGTGCCAGTAGTATTGGCAGATACAATCAGCCCCAGCATTTT
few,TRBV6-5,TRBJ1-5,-,CASSPSARLNQPQHF,TGTGCCAGCAGTCCCTCTGCTAGACTTAATCAGCCCCAGCATTTT
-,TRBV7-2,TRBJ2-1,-,CASSLLYNEQFF,TGTGCCAGCAGCCTCCTCTACAATGAGCAGTTCTTC
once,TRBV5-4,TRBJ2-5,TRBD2,CASRKGTSVFETQYF,TGTGCCAGCAGGAAGGGGACTAGCGTTTTTGAGACCCAGTACTTC
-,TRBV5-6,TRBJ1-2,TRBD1,CASSRVGQGAVYGYTF,TGTGCCAGCAGCCGGGTGGGACAGGGGGCAGTATATGGCTACACCTTC
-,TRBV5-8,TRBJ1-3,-,CASSSTGTRSGNTIYF,TGTGCCAGCAGCTCTACCGGGACCCGCTCTGGAAACACCATATATTTT
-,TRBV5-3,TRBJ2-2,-,CARSYGPTGELFF,TGTGCCAGAAGCTATGGACCTACCGGGGAGCTGTTTTTT
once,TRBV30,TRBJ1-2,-,CAWSSPPEGLYGYTF,TGTGCCTGGAGTTCCCCACCAGAGGGACTCTATGGCTACACCTTC
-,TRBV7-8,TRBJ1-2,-,CASSLDAYGYTF,TGTGCCAGCAGCTTAGATGCCTACGGCTACACCTTC
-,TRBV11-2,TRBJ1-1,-,CASSLGRGSLEPEAFF,TGTGCCAGCAGCCTAGGCCGGGGATCGCTAGAACCTGAAGCTTTCTTT